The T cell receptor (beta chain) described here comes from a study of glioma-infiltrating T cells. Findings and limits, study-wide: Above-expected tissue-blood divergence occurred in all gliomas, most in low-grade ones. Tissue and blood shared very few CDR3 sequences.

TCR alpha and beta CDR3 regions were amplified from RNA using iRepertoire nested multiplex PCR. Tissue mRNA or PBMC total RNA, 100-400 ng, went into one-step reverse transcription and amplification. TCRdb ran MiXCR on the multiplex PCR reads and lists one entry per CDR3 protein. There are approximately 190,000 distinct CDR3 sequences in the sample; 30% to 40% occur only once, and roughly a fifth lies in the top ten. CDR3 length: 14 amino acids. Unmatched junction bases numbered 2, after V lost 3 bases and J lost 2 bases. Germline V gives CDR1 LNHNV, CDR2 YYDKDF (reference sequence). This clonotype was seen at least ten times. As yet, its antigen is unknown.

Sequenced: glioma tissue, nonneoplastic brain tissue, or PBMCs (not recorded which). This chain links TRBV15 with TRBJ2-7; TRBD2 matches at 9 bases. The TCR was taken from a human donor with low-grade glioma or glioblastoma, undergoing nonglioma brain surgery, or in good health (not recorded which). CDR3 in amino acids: CATSRASGAYEQYF. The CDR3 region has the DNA TGTGCCACCAGCAGGGCTAGCGGGGCCTACGAGCAGTACTTC.